This TCR beta chain came from a study of regulatory T cells in long-lasting Graves disease. Whole-study findings and limits: Persistent Graves' patients had lower TCR diversity than newly diagnosed ones. Few sampled subjects may have lowered accuracy.

This clonotype was detected many times. Its antigen is unidentified. As for time point: newly diagnosed GD, antithyroid drugs for less than 3 months. Preparation of the TCR library used RNA extracted from PBMCs. Arm-PCR with iRepertoire HTBI primers amplified the CDR3 regions for these TCR beta libraries. MiXCR, applied by TCRdb to the multiplex PCR reads, yields one record per CDR3 protein. The table includes some 460,000 distinct CDR3 sequences, under 20% detected once. CDR3 length: 13 amino acids. V lost 8 bases, J lost 0 bases, and 9 bases lay in between. The same sample was also used in a study of T cells in Graves' hyperthyroidism and ophthalmopathy.

The receptor was derived from a middle-aged man with Graves disease. The V gene is TRBV12-3 or TRBV12-4, the J gene TRBJ2-3; D is perhaps TRBD2 (5 bases). Specimen: peripheral blood mononuclear cells (PBMCs), collected at new diagnosis, from a patient treated with antithyroid drugs. CDR3: CASAERSTDTQYF. Written as DNA, the CDR3 is TGTGCCAGCGCTGAGCGGAGCACAGATACGCAGTATTTT.